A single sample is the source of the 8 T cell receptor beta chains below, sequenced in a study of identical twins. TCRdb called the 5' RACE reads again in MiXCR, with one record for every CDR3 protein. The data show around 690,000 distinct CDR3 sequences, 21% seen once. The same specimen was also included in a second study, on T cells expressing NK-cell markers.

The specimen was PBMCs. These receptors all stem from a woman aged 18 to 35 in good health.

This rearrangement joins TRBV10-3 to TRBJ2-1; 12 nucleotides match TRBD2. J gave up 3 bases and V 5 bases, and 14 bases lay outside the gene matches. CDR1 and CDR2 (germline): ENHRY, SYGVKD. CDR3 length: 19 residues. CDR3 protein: CAISPKTSGGRPGYNEQFF. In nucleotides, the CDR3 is TGTGCCATCAGTCCGAAGACTAGCGGGGGCCGTCCGGGCTACAATGAGCAGTTCTTC.

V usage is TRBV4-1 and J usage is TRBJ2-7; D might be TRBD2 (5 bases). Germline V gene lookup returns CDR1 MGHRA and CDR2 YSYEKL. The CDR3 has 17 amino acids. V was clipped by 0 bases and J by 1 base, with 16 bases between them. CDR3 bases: TGCGCCAGCAGCCAAGAGGGTCTAGCAGATGTTTCCTACGAGCAGTACTTC. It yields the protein CASSQEGLADVSYEQYF.

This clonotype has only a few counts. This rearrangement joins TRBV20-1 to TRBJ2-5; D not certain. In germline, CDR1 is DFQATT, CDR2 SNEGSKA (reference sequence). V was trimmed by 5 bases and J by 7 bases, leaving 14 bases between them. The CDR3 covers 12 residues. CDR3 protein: CSALSAPGTQYF. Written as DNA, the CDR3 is TGCAGTGCTTTAAGCGCCCCGGGGACCCAGTACTTC.

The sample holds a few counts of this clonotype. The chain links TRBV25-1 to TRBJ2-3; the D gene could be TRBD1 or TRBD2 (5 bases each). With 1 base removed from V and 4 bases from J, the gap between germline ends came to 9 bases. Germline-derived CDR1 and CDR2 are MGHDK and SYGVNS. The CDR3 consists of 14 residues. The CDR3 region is CASSELGVPDTQYF. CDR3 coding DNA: TGTGCCAGCAGTGAATTGGGGGTACCAGATACGCAGTATTTT.

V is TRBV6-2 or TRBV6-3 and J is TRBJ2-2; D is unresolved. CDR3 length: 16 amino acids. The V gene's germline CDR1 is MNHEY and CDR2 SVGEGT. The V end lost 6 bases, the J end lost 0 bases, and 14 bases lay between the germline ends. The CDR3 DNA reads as TGTGCCAGCAGCAAGGACCGACTCGCGAACACCGGGGAGCTGTTTTTT. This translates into CASSKDRLANTGELFF.

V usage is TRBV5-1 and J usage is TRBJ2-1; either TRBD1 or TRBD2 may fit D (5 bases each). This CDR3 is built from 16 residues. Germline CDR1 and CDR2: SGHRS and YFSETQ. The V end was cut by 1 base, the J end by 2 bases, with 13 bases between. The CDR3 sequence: CASSLSAGTPYNEQFF. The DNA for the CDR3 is TGCGCCAGCAGCTTGTCTGCCGGGACCCCCTACAATGAGCAGTTCTTC.

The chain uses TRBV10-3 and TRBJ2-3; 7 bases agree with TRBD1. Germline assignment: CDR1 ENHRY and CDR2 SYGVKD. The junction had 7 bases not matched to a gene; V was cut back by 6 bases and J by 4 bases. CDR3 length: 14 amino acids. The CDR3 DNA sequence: TGTGCCATCAGAAACAGGGGAGAGGCAGATACGCAGTATTTT. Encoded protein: CAIRNRGEADTQYF.

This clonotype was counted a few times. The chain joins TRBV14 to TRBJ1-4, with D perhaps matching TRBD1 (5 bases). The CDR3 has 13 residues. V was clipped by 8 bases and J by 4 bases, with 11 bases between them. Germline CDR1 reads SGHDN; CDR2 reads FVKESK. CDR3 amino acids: CASARQINEKLFF. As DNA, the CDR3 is TGTGCCAGCGCGAGACAGATTAATGAAAAACTGTTTTTT.